This T cell receptor (beta chain) was sequenced in a study of T cells expressing NK-cell markers. Study as a whole: Underlying the TCR beta repertoires were sorted CD3+CD56+NKG2C+, CD3+CD56+NKG2C- and CD3+CD56-NKG2C+ T cells. HCMV serostatus: seven of eight sequenced donors positive, one negative.

Study-wide results and caveats: HCMV specificity of the expanded NKG2C+ T cell clones stayed unclear.

A word on this clonotype: Its specificity is unknown.

The authors generated TCR beta cDNA through 5'RACE template switching with UMIs. Reanalyzing the 5' RACE reads, TCRdb keeps one entry per CDR3 protein, without DNA. Its listing shows some 460,000 distinct CDR3 sequences. The CDR3 sequence is 12 residues long. Germline V gives CDR1 SNHLY, CDR2 FYNNEI. The TCR originated in a woman between 45 and 60 years old in good health. The sequencing input was blood T cells: a sorted CD56 or NKG2C T cell subset, CD4+ or CD8+ T cells, or bulk PBMC T cells (not recorded which). This chain joins TRBV2 and TRBJ2-5; TCRdb indicates TRBD2, and absent DNA this call remains unverified. CDR3 protein: CASDGSEETQYF.